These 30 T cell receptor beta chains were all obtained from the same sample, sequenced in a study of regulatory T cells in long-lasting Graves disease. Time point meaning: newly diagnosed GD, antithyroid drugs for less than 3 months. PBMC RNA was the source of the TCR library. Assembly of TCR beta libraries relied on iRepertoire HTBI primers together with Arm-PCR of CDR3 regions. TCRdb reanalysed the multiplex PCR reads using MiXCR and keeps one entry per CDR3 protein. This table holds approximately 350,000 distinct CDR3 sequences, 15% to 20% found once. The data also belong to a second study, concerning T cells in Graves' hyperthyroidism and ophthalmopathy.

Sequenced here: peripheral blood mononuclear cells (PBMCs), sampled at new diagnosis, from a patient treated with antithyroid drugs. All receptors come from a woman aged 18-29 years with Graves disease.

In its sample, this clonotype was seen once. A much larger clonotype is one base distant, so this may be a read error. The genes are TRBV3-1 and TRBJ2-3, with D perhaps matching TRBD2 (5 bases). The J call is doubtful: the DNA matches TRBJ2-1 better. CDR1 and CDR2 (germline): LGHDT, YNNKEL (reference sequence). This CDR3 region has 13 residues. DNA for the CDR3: TGTGCCAGCAGCGTAGAGGGTGTCGCCGAGCAGTTCTTC. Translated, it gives CASSVEGVAEQFF.

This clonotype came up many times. In DNA, the CDR3 is TGTGCCAGCAGCAAGCCTCATATCCCCCGGGACAGGGCGAACACTGAAGCTTTCTTT. This gives the protein CASSKPHIPRDRANTEAFF. The V gene is TRBV6-1, the J gene TRBJ1-1; 9 bases agree with TRBD1. The V segment lost 6 bases and the J segment 1 base; nucleotides outside the gene matches: 18. The germline V gene encodes CDR1 MNHNS and CDR2 SASEGT. The CDR3 is 19 amino acids.

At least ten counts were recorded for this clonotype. CDR3 sequence: CSARTRNSYEQYF. CDR3 DNA: TGCAGTGCTAGGACGAGGAATTCCTACGAGCAGTACTTC. V gene TRBV20-1 combines with J gene TRBJ2-7, with no clear D. The V end was cut by 3 bases, the J end by 1 base, with 10 bases between. There are 13 residues in the CDR3. Looked up from germline, CDR1 is DFQATT and CDR2 is SNEGSKA (reference sequence).

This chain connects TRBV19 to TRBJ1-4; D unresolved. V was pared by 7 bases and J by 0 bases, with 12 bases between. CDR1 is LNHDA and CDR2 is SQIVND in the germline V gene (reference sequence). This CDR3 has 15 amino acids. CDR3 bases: TGTGCCAGTAAAAGATCCGTTGCAACTAATGAAAAACTGTTTTTT. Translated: CASKRSVATNEKLFF.

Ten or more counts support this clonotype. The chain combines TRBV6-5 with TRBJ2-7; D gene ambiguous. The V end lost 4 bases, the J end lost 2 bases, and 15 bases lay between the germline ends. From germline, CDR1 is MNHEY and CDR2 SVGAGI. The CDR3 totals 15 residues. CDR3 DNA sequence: TGTGCCAGCAGTTCACGACGAACAGCCCCCTACGAGCAGTACTTC. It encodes CASSSRRTAPYEQYF.

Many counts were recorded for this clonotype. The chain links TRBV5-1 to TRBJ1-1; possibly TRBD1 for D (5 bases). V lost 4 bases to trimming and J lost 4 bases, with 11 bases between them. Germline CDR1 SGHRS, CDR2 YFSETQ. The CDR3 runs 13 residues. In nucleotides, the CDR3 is TGCGCCAGCAGCATGGGGGGGTTCACTGAAGCTTTCTTT. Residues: CASSMGGFTEAFF.

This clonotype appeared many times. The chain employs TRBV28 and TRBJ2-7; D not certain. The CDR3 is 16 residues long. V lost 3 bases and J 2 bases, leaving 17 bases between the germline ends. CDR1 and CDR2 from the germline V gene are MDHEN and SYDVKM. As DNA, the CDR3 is TGTGCCAGCAGTTTTCCTTTACAAACTTTTCCCTACGAGCAGTACTTC. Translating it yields CASSFPLQTFPYEQYF. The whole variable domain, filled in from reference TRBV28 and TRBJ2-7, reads DVKVTQSSRYLVKRTGEKVFLECVQDMDHENMFWYRQDPGLGLRLIYFSYDVKMKEKGDIPEGYSVSREKKERFSLILESASTNQTSMYLCASSFPLQTFPYEQYFGPGTRLTVT.

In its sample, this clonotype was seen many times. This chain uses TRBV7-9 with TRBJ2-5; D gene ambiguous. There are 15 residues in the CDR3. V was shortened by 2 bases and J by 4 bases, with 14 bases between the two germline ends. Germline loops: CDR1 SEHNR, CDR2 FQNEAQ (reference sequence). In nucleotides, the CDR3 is TGTGCCAGCAGCTTATCTTCCGTTACTCGAGAGACCCAGTACTTC. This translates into CASSLSSVTRETQYF.

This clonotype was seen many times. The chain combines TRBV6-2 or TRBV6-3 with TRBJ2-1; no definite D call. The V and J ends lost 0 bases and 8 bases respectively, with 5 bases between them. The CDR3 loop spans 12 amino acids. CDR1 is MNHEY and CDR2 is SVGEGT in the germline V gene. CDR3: CASSYSLDEQFF. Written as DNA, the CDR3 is TGTGCCAGCAGTTACTCTTTGGATGAGCAGTTCTTC.

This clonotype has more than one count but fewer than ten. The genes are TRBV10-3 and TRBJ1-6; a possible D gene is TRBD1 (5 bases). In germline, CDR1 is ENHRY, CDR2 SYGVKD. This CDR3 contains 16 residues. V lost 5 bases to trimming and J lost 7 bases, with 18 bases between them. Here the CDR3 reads CAISRSGADPNSPLHF. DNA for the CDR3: TGTGCCATCAGTCGATCCGGGGCAGACCCGAATTCACCCCTCCACTTT.

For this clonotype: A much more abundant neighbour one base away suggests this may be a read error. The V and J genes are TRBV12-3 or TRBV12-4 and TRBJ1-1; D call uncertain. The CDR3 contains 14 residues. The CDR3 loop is CASSSRTRNTGAFF. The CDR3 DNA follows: TGTGCCAGCAGTTCCAGGACCCGAAACACTGGAGCTTTCTTT.

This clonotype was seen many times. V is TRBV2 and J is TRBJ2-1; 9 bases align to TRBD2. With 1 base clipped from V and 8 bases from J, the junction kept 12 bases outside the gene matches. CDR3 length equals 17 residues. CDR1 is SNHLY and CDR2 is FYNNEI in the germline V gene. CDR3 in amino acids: CASSEEFRVAGVDEQFF. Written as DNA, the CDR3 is TGTGCCAGCAGTGAAGAATTTAGGGTAGCGGGGGTGGATGAGCAGTTCTTC.

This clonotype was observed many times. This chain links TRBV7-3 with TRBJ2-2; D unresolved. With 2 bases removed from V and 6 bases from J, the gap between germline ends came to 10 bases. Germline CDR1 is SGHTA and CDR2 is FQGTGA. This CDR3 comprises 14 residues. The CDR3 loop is CASSLPGLAGELFF. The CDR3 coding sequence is TGTGCCAGCAGCTTACCCGGGCTAGCCGGGGAGCTGTTTTTT.

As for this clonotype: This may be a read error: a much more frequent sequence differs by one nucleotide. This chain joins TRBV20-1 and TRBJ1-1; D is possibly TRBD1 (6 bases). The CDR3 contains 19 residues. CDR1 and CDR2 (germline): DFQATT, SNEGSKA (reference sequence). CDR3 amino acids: CGARASLGQGRTMNTEAFF. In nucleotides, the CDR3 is TGCGGTGCTAGAGCGTCCCTGGGGCAGGGGCGAACCATGAACACTGAAGCTTTCTTT.

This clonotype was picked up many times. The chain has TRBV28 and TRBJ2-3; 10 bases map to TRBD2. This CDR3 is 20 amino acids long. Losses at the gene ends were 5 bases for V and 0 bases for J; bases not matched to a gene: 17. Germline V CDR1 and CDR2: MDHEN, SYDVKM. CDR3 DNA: TGTGCCAGCAGTGCAACCAATCCTAGCGGGGGTTCTACTAGCACAGATACGCAGTATTTT. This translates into CASSATNPSGGSTSTDTQYF.

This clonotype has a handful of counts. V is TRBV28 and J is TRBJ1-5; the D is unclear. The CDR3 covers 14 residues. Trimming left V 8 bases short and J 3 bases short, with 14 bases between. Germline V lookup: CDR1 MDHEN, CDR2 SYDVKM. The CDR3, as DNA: TGTGCCAGCCTAAGGTCGGCTCCCAATCAGCCCCAGCATTTT. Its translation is CASLRSAPNQPQHF.

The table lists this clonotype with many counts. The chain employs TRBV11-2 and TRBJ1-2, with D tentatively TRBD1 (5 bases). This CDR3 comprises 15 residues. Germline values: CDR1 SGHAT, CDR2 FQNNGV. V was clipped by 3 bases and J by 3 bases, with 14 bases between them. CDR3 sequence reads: CASSFGGMSDYGYTF. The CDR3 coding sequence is TGTGCCAGCAGCTTCGGGGGGATGTCAGACTATGGCTACACCTTC.

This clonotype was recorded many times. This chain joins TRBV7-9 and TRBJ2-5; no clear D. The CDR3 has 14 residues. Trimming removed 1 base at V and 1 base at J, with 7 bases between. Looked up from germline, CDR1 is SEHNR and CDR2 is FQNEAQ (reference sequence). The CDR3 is CASSLVSSQETQYF. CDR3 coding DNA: TGTGCCAGCAGCTTAGTCTCCAGCCAAGAGACCCAGTACTTC.

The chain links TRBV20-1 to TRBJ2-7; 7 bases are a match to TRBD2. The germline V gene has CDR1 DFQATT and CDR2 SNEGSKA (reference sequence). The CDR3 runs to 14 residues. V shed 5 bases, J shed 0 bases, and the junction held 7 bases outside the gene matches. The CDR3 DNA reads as TGCAGTGCTCCCCGGGGGGACCTCTCCTACGAGCAGTACTTC. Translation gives CSAPRGDLSYEQYF.

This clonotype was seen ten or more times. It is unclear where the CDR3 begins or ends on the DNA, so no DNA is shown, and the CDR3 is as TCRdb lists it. CDR3 loop: CASILDRGGDTQYF. This chain connects TRBV6-2 or TRBV6-3 to TRBJ2-3; the D call of TRBD1 is as the table states it, not checked on the DNA. Germline CDR1 and CDR2: MNHEY and SVGEGT. The CDR3 spans 14 residues, counting both ends.

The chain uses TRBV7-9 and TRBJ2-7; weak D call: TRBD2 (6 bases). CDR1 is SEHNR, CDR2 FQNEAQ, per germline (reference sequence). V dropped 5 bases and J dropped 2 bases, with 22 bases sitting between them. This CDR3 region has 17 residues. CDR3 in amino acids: CASSRGDTPGVTYEQYF. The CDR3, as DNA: TGTGCCAGCAGCCGAGGGGATACGCCGGGAGTAACCTACGAGCAGTACTTC.

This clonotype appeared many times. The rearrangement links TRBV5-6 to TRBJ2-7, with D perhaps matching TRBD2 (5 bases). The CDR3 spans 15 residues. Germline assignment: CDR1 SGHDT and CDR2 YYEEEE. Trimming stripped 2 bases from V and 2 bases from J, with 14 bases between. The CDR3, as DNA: TGTGCCAGCAGCTTCTTAGCCGGAGGCCCCTACGAGCAGTACTTC. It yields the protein CASSFLAGGPYEQYF.

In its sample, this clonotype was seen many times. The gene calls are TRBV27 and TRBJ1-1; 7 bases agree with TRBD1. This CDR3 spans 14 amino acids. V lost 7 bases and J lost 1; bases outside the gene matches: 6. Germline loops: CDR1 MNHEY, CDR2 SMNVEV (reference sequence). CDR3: CASKYDRENTEAFF. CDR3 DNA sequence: TGTGCCAGCAAATATGACAGGGAGAACACTGAAGCTTTCTTT.

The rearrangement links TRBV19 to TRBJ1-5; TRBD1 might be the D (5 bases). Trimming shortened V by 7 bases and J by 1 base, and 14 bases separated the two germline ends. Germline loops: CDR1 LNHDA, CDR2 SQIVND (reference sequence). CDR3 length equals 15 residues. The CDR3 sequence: CASTRTRDSNQPQHF. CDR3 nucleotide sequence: TGTGCCAGTACCCGGACCCGGGACAGCAATCAGCCCCAGCATTTT.

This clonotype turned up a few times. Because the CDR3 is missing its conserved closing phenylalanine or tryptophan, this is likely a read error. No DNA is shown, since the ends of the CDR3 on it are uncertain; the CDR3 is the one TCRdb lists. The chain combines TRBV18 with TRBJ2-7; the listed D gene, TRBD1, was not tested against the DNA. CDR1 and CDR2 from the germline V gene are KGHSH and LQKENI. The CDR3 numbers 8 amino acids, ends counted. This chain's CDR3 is CASSTGVR.

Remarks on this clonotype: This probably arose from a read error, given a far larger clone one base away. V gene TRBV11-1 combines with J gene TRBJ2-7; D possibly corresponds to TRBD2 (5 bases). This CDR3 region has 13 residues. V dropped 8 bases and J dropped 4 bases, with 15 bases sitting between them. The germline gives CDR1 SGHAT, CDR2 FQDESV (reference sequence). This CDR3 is CASQTNGGYEQYF. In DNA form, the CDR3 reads TGTGCCAGCCAGACTAACGGAGGATACGAGCAGTACTTC.

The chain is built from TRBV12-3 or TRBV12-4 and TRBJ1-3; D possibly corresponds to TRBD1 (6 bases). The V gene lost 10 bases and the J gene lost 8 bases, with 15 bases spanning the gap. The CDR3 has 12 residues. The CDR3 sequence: CATDRDTHTIYF. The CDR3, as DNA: TGTGCCACCGACCGGGACACTCACACCATATATTTT.

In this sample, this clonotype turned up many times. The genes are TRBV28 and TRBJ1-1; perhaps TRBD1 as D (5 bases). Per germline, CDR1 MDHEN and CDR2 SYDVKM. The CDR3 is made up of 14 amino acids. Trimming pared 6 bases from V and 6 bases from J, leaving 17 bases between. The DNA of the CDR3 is TGTGCCAGCAGCCTGGGGGTCGGGGGGGCTGAAGCTTTCTTT. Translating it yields CASSLGVGGAEAFF.

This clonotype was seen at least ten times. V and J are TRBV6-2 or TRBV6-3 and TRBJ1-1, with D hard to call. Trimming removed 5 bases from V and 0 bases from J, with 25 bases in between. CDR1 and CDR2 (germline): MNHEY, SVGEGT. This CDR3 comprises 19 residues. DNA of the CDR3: TGTGCCAGCAGTGTGGACCACGGATATATCAACCAAATGAACACTGAAGCTTTCTTT. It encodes CASSVDHGYINQMNTEAFF.

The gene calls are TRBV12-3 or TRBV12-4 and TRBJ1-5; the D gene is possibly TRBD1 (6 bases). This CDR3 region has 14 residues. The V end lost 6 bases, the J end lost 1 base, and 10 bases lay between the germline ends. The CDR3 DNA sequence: TGTGCCAGCAGCACAACAGGGAGCAATCAGCCCCAGCATTTT. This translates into CASSTTGSNQPQHF.